This TCR beta chain was sequenced during a study of shared clonotypes between healthy human individuals. Study results and caveats: Around 5% of naive CD4 clonotypes were common to four donors.

This table comes from immunoSEQ multiplex PCR, and its TCRdb copy is limited to in-frame clones, with some not included. The table has about 580,000 clones, 98% seen once. In regard to this clone: Its specificity is unknown.

Naive CD8 cells comprised CD45RO-negative, CCR7-positively selected cells, excluding terminally differentiated effector memory CD45RA+ cells. Germline V gives CDR1 LGHNA, CDR2 YSLEER. The CDR3 consists of 18 residues. Unmatched junction bases numbered 12, after V lost 0 bases and J lost 4 bases. The rearrangement joins TRBV4-3 to TRBJ1-1, with 9 bases lining up with TRBD1. Specimen: naive CD8+ T cells sorted from blood. This receptor was obtained from a man between 25 and 39 years old in good health. The CDR3 is CASSQDTSGQGRVTEAFF. The CDR3, as DNA: TGCGCCAGCAGCCAAGATACCTCGGGACAGGGAAGAGTCACTGAAGCTTTCTTT.